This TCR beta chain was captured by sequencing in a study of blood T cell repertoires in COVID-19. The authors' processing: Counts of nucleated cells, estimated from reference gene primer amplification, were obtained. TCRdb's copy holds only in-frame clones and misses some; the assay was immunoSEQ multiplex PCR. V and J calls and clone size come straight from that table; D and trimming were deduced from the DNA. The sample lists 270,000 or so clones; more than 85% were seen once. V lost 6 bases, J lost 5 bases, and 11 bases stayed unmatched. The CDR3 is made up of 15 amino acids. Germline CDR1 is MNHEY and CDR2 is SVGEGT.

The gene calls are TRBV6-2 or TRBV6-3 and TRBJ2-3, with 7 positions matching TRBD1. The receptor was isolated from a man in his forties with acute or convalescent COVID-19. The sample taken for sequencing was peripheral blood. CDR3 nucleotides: TGTGCCAGCAGCCGAATACAGGGGCACGGAGATACGCAGTATTTT. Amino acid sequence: CASSRIQGHGDTQYF.